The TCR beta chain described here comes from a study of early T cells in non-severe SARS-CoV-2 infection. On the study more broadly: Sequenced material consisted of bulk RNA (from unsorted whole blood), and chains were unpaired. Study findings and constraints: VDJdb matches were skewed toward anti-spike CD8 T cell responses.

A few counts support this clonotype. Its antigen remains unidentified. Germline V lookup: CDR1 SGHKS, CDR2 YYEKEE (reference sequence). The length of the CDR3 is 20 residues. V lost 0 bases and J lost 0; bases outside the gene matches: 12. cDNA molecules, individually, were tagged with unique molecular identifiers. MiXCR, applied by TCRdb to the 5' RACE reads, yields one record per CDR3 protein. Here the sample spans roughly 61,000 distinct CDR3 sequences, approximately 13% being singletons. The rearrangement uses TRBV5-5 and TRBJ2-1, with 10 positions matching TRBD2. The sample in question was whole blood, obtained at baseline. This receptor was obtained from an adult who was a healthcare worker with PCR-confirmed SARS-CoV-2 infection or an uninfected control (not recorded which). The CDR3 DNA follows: TGTGCCAGCAGCTTGGCCTCCCTAGCGGGAGCTCATAGCTCCTACAATGAGCAGTTCTTC. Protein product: CASSLASLAGAHSSYNEQFF.